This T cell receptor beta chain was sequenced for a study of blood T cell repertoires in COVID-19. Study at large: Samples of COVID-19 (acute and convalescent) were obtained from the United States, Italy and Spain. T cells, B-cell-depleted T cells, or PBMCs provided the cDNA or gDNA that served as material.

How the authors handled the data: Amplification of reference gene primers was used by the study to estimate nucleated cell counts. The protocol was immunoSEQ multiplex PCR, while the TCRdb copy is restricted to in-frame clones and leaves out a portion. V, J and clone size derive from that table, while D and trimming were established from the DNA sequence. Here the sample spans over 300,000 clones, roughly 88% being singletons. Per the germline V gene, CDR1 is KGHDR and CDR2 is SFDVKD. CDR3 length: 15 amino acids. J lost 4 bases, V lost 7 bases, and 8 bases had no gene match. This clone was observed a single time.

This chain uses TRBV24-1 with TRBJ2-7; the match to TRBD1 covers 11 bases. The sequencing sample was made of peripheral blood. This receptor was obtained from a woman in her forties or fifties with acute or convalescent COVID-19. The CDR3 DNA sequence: TGTGCCACCAGCTCCCCGGACAGGGGGCGATACGAGCAGTACTTC. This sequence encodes CATSSPDRGRYEQYF.